These 2 T cell receptor beta chains share one sample of origin, sequenced in a study of molecular identifiers for immune sequencing clone quantification. TCRdb passed the PCR reads through MiXCR, listing each CDR3 protein once. Here the sample spans some 97,000 distinct CDR3 sequences, 35% to 40% being singletons. What was sequenced was naive CD8+ T cells from blood, with Jurkat cell RNA spiked in. Indicated subset: FACS-sorted CD8+CD4-CCR7+CD45RA+ naive T cells. All receptors derive from a human donor in good health. Some libraries in this study had Jurkat cell RNA spiked in.

Note on this clonotype: One end of the junction varies from germline; a read error may be responsible. CDR3 sequence: CASAGTGAGNTEAIF. CDR3 coding DNA: TGTGCCAGTGCCGGGACAGGTGCAGGGAACACTGAAGCTATCTTT. The J gene is TRBJ1-1, the V gene TRBV6-6, with 8 bases matching TRBD1. The germline CDR1 and CDR2 sequences are MNHNY and SVGAGI (reference sequence). The CDR3 length is 15 residues.

The V call is TRBV14, the J call TRBJ2-5; D may correspond to TRBD1 or TRBD2 (5 bases each). V was shortened by 4 bases and J by 5 bases, with 17 bases between the two germline ends. The CDR3 has 15 amino acids. Germline CDR1 is SGHDN and CDR2 is FVKESK. CDR3 sequence (DNA): TGTGCCAGCAGCCGAGACTTGGGACGACCCGAGACCCAGTACTTC. Residues: CASSRDLGRPETQYF. Full variable domain (remainder filled in from reference TRBV14 and TRBJ2-5): EAGVTQFPSHSVIEKGQTVTLRCDPISGHDNLYWYRRVMGKEIKFLLHFVKESKQDESGMPNNRFLAERTGGTYSTLKVQPAELEDSGVYFCASSRDLGRPETQYFGPGTRLLVL.